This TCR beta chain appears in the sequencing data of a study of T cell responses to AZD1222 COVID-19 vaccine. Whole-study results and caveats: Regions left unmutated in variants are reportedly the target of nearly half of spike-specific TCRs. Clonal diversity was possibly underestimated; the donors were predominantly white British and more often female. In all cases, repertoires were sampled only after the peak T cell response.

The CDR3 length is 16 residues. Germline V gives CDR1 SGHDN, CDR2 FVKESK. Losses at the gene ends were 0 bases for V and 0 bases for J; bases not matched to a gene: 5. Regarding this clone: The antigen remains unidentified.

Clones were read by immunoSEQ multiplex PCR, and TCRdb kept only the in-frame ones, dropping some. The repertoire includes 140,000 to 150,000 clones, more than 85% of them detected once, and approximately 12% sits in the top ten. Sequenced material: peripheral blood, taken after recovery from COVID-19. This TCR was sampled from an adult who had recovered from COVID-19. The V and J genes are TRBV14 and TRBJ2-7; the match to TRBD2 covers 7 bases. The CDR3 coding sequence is TGTGCCAGCAGCCAAGATCCAGCGGGATCCTCCTACGAGCAGTACTTC. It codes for CASSQDPAGSSYEQYF.